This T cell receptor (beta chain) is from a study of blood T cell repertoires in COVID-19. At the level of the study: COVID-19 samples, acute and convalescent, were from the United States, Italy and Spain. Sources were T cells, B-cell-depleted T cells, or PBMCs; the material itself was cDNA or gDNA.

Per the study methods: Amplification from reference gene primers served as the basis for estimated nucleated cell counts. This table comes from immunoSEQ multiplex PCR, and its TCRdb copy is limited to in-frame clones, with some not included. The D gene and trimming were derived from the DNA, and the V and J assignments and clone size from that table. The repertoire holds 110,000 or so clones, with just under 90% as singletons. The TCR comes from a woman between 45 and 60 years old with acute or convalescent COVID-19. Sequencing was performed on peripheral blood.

In DNA, the CDR3 is TGTGCCAGCAGCTCCGGAAACGGAGGTGAAAAACTGTTTTTT. It is translated as CASSSGNGGEKLFF. The rearrangement joins TRBV7-2 to TRBJ1-4; D remains ambiguous. Germline CDR1 and CDR2: SGHTA and FQGNSA. CDR3 size: 14 residues. V was shortened by 4 bases and J by 7 bases, with 13 bases between the two germline ends.